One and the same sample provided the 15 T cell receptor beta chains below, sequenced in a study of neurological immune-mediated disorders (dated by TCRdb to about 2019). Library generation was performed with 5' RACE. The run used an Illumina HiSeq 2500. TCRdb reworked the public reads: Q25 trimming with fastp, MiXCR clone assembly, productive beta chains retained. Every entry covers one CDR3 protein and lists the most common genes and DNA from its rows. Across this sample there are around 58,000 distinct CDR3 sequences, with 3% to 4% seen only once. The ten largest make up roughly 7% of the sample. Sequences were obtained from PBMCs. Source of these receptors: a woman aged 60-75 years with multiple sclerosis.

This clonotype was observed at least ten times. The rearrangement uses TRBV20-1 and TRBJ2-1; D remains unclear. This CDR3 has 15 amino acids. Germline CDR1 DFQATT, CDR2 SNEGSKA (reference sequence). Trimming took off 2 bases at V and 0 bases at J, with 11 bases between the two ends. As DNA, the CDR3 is TGCAGTGCTAGAATCGGCCTGACCTCCTACAATGAGCAGTTCTTC. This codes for CSARIGLTSYNEQFF.

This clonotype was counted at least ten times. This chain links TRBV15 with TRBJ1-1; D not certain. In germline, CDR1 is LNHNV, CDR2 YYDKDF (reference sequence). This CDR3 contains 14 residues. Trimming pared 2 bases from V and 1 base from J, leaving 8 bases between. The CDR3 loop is CATSRIDQNTEAFF. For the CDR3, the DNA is TGTGCCACCAGCAGAATAGACCAGAACACTGAAGCTTTCTTT.

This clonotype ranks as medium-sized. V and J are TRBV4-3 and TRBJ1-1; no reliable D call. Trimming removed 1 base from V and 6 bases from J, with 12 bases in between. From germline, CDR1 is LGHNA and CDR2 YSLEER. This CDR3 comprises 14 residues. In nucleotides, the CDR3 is TGCGCCAGCAGCCAAGGAAGTGATGTCGCTGAAGCTTTCTTT. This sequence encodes CASSQGSDVAEAFF.

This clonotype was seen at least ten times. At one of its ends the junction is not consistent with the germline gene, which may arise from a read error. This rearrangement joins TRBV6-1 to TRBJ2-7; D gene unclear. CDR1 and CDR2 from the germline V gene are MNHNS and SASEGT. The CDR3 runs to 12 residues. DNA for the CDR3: TGTGCCAGCAGGGAAGACACTTACGAGCAGTACTTC. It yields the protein CASREDTYEQYF.

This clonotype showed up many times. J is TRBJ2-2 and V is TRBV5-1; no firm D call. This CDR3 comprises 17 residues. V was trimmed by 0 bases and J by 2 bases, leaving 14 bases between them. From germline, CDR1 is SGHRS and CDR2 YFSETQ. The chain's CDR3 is CASSLEKALINTGELFF. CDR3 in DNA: TGCGCCAGCAGCTTGGAGAAGGCCTTAATTAACACCGGGGAGCTGTTTTTT.

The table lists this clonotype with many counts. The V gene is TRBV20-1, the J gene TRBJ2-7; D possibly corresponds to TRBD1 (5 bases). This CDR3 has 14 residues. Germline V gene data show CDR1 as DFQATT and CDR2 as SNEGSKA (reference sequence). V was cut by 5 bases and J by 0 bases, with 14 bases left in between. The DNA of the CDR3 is TGCAGTGCTTCAGACAGTTACAGCTCCTACGAGCAGTACTTC. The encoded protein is CSASDSYSSYEQYF.

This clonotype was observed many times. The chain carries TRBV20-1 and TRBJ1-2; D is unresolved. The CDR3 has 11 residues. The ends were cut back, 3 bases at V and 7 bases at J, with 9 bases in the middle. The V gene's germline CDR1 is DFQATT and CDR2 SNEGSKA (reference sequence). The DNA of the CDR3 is TGCAGTGCTAGGGAGAGATCTGGCTACACCTTC. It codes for CSARERSGYTF.

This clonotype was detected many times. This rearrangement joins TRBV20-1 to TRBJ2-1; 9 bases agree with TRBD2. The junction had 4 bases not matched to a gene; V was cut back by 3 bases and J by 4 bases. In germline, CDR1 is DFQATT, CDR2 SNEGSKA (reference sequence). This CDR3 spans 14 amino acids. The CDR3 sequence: CSARASGDYNEQFF. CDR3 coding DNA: TGCAGTGCTAGGGCTAGCGGGGATTACAATGAGCAGTTCTTC.

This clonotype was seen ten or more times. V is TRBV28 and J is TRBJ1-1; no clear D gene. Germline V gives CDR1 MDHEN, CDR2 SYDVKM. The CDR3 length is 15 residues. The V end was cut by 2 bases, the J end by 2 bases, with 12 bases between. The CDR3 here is CASSLPDGGNTEAFF. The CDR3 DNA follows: TGTGCCAGCAGTTTACCGGACGGAGGAAACACTGAAGCTTTCTTT.

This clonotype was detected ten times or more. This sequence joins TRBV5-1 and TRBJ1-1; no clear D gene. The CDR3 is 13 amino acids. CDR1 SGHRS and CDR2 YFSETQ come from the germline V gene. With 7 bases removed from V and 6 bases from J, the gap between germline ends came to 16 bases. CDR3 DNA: TGCGCCAGCCGAGGGAATCTTGGTGCTGAAGCTTTCTTT. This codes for CASRGNLGAEAFF.

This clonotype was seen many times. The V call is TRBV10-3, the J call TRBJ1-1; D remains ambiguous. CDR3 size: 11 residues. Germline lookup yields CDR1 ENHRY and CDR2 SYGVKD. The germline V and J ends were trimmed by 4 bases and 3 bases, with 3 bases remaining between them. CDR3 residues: CAISADTEAFF. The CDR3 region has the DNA TGTGCCATCAGTGCGGACACTGAAGCTTTCTTT.

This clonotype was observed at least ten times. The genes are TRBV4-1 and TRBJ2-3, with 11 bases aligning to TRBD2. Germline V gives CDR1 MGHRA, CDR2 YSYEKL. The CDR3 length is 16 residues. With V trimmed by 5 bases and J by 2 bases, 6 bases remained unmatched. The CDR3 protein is CASSSFSGRATDTQYF. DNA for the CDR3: TGCGCCAGCAGCTCATTTAGCGGGAGGGCCACAGATACGCAGTATTTT.

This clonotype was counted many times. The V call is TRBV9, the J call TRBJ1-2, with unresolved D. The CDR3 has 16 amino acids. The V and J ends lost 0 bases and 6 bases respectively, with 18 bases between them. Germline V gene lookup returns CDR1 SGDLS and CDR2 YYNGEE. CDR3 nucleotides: TGTGCCAGCAGCGTAGGGTTGGGCAGAACGGTTGATGGCTACACCTTC. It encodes CASSVGLGRTVDGYTF.

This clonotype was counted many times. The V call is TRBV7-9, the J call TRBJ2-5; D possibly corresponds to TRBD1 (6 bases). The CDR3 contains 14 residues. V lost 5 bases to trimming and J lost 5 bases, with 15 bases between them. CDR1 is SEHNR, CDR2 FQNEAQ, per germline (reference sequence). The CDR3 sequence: CASSQSTGQETQYF. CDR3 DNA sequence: TGTGCCAGCAGCCAATCTACAGGGCAGGAGACCCAGTACTTC.

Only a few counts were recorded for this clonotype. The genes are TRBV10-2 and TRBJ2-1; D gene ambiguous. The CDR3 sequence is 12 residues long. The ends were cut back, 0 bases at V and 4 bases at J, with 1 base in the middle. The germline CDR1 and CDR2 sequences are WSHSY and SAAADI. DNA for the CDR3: TGCGCCAGCAGTGAGTCTTACAATGAGCAGTTCTTC. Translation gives CASSESYNEQFF.